This T cell receptor beta chain was identified during a study of neurological immune-mediated disorders. This clonotype was seen many times. 5'RACE generated cDNA with 10-nucleotide random UMIs. TCRdb re-called the 5' RACE reads through MiXCR, storing one row per CDR3 protein. This table has 75,000 to 95,000 distinct CDR3 sequences, more than 15% appearing once. The origin of this receptor is a woman aged 35 to 49 in good health. The material sequenced was PBMCs.

Written as DNA, the CDR3 is TGTGCCAGCAGTTCCCCCGTCGACGGCTATGGCTACACCTTC. It yields the protein CASSSPVDGYGYTF. This chain connects TRBV6-5 to TRBJ1-2, with D unclear. V gave up 4 bases and J gave up 4 bases, with 13 bases separating them. This CDR3 is 14 amino acids long. Germline loops: CDR1 MNHEY, CDR2 SVGAGI.